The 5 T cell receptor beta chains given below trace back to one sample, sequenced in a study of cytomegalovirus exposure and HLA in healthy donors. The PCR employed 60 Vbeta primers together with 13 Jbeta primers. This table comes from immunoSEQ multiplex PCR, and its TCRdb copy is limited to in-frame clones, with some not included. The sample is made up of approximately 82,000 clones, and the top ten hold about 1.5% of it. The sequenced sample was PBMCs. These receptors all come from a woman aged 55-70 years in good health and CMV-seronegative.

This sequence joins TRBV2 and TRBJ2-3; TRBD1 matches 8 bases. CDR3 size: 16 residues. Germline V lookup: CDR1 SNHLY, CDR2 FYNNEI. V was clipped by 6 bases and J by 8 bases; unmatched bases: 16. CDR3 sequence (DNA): TGTGCCAGCAGAAAGGGACAGGCCCTTGGATTAGGTACGCAGTATTTT. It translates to CASRKGQALGLGTQYF.

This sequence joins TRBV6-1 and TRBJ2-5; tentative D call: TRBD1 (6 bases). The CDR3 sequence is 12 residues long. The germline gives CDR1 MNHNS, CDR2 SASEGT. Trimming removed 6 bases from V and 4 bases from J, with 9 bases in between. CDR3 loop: CASRQQGETQYF. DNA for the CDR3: TGTGCCAGCAGGCAACAGGGAGAGACCCAGTACTTC.

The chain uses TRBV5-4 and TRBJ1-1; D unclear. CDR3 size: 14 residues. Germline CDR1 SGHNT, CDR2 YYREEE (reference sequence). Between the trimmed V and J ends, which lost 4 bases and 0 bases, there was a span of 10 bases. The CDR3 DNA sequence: TGTGCCAGCAGCGAGGTAAGGATGAACACTGAAGCTTTCTTT. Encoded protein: CASSEVRMNTEAFF.

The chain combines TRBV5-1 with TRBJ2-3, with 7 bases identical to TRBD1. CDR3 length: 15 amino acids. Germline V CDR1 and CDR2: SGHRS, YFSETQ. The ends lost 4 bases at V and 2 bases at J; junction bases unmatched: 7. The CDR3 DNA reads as TGCGCCAGCAGCATTGAGGGACAGCTCACAGATACGCAGTATTTT. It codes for CASSIEGQLTDTQYF. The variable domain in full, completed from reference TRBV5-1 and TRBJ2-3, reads KAGVTQTPRYLIKTRGQQVTLSCSPISGHRSVSWYQQTPGQGLQFLFEYFSETQRNKGNFPGRFSGRQFSNSRSEMNVSTLELGDSALYLCASSIEGQLTDTQYFGPGTRLTVL.

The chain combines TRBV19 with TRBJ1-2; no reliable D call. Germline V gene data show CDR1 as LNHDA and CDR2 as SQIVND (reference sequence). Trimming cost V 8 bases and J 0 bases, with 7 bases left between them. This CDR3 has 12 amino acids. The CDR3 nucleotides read TGTGCCAGTTTCTCTGCTAACTATGGCTACACCTTC. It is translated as CASFSANYGYTF.